This T cell receptor beta chain was captured by sequencing in a study of T cell responses to AZD1222 COVID-19 vaccine. Study details: Some second doses came at about 4 weeks and others at about 12 weeks; these were pooled.

Repertoires were generated with immunoSEQ multiplex PCR, while TCRdb's copy carries only in-frame clones and drops some. The repertoire consists of around 250,000 clones, with just over 90% occurring once and the leading ten covering around 0.6%. The sequenced sample was peripheral blood, obtained on day 0 of AZD1222 vaccination. This clonotype was obtained from an adult in good health.

The CDR3 nucleotides read TGTGCCAGCAGTGATAGAGGGAAGGAGCAGTACTTC. This encodes CASSDRGKEQYF. The chain is built from TRBV2 and TRBJ2-7, with a possible D match to TRBD2 (5 bases). There are 12 residues in the CDR3. Germline loops: CDR1 SNHLY, CDR2 FYNNEI. Trimming pared 3 bases from V and 7 bases from J, leaving 10 bases between. The full variable domain, with the rest looked up from reference TRBV2 and TRBJ2-7, is EPEVTQTPSHQVTQMGQEVILRCVPISNHLYFYWYRQILGQKVEFLVSFYNNEISEKSEIFDDQFSVERPDGSNFTLKIRSTKLEDSAMYFCASSDRGKEQYFGPGTRLTVT.